These T cell receptor beta chains were read from a single sample in a study of OX40 agonist ivuxolimab in advanced cancers. The repertoire was sequenced with immunoSEQ multiplex PCR; TCRdb's copy has only in-frame clones and lacks some. The sample shows roughly 60,000 clones, around 84% of them seen only once. This specimen consisted of CD4+ or CD8+ T cells sorted from blood, obtained in a trial of the OX40 agonist ivuxolimab. These receptors were taken from an adult with an advanced solid tumor such as melanoma, head and neck, liver or kidney cancer. The CDR3 runs from the conserved cysteine through the conserved F or W. The order of the fields is V gene, clone size, CDR3 protein. A row's size may be missing; if present it is once, few, many or a size class.

TRBV29-1	-	CSVETANYGYTF
TRBV6-5	-	CAAGLASSDTQYF
TRBV19	-	CASSTLPGTGLNQPQHF
TRBV2	-	CASNKGFLAGRRHTQYF
TRBV27	-	CASSPDSNGQPQHF
TRBV6-5	-	CASSTGSHQGPQHF
TRBV5-4	-	CASSLDLTDTQYF
TRBV30	-	CAWAPRTGGWYEKLFF
TRBV6-5	-	CASSYGTDYGYTF
TRBV9	-	CASSVGPDRSETQYF
TRBV7-9	-	CASSSPSSFEQYF
TRBV28	-	CASSSVLINTEAFF
TRBV9	few	CASSVAWDGVGYTF
TRBV27	-	CASTTGLSYNEQFF
TRBV21-1	-	CASSAGQDSGAYEQYF
TRBV21-1	-	CASTSVGQAYSGNTIYF